Following are 13 T cell receptor beta chains from one sample sequenced in a study of glioma-infiltrating T cells after dendritic cell vaccination. Time point denoted: after dendritic cell vaccination, including at tumor progression/relapse. Method: immunoSEQ multiplex PCR; TCRdb's copy keeps in-frame clones and lacks some. The sample comprises about 65,000 clones, roughly nine tenths of which are singletons, and roughly 12% rests with the top ten. Material: blood, obtained after dendritic cell vaccination. The receptors were gathered from a human donor with glioblastoma.

V gene TRBV2 combines with J gene TRBJ1-1; D gene unclear. The germline CDR1 and CDR2 sequences are SNHLY and FYNNEI. Trimming removed 6 bases at V and 2 bases at J, with 16 bases between. This CDR3 is 15 amino acids long. The CDR3 protein is CASRARGALNTEAFF. CDR3 in DNA: TGTGCCAGCAGGGCCCGGGGAGCGCTTAACACTGAAGCTTTCTTT.

V and J are TRBV5-5 and TRBJ2-7, with TRBD2 as a possible D gene (5 bases). Germline lookup yields CDR1 SGHKS and CDR2 YYEKEE (reference sequence). CDR3 length: 12 residues. V dropped 2 bases and J dropped 6 bases, with 9 bases sitting between them. The CDR3 DNA is TGTGCCAGCAGCTTAACGGGGTTCGAGCAGTACTTC. Translating it yields CASSLTGFEQYF.

The chain uses TRBV6-1 and TRBJ1-2; D gene ambiguous. The CDR3 loop spans 13 amino acids. V dropped 2 bases and J dropped 2 bases, with 6 bases sitting between them. Germline CDR1 reads MNHNS; CDR2 reads SASEGT. The chain's CDR3 is CASSELPNYGYTF. The CDR3 DNA reads as TGTGCCAGCAGTGAACTCCCCAACTATGGCTACACCTTC.

The V call is TRBV27, the J call TRBJ1-5; 9 bases are a match to TRBD1. CDR3 length equals 16 residues. V lost 7 bases and J lost 6; bases outside the gene matches: 13. Per the germline V gene, CDR1 is MNHEY and CDR2 is SMNVEV (reference sequence). The CDR3 sequence: CASKTSSTGGRQPQHF. DNA for the CDR3: TGTGCCAGCAAGACTAGTAGCACAGGGGGCCGTCAGCCCCAGCATTTT.

The rearrangement links TRBV19 to TRBJ1-2, with D perhaps matching TRBD1 (5 bases). CDR1 is LNHDA and CDR2 is SQIVND in the germline V gene (reference sequence). V was clipped by 1 base and J by 0 bases, with 9 bases between them. The CDR3 totals 15 residues. CDR3 in amino acids: CASSIGGGANYGYTF. In nucleotides, the CDR3 is TGTGCCAGTAGTATAGGGGGCGGAGCTAACTATGGCTACACCTTC.

The V gene is TRBV18, the J gene TRBJ1-1, with 9 bases lining up with TRBD1. The CDR3 spans 17 residues. The J segment lost 4 bases and the V segment lost 2 bases, leaving 11 bases of the junction unmatched. CDR1 KGHSH and CDR2 LQKENI come from the germline V gene. CDR3 sequence (DNA): TGTGCCAGCTCACCAGAGACCAGGGACAGGGCATTCACTGAAGCTTTCTTT. Translating it yields CASSPETRDRAFTEAFF.

This chain links TRBV10-3 with TRBJ1-1; tentatively, D is TRBD1 (6 bases). CDR3 length: 14 residues. V shed 6 bases and J shed 4 bases, with 15 bases lying between them. Germline V lookup: CDR1 ENHRY, CDR2 SYGVKD. The CDR3 protein is CAIRPHGGPTEAFF. DNA for the CDR3: TGTGCCATCAGGCCCCACGGGGGGCCCACTGAAGCTTTCTTT.

The J gene is TRBJ2-3, the V gene TRBV18; D remains unclear. Per the germline V gene, CDR1 is KGHSH and CDR2 is LQKENI. V shed 5 bases and J shed 1 base, with 7 bases lying between them. The CDR3 loop spans 13 amino acids. DNA of the CDR3: TGTGCCAGCTCAGAGAAACGCACAGATACGCAGTATTTT. Its protein product is CASSEKRTDTQYF. The full variable domain, rest sourced from reference TRBV18 and TRBJ2-3, is NAGVMQNPRHLVRRRGQEARLRCSPMKGHSHVYWYRQLPEEGLKFMVYLQKENIIDESGMPKERFSAEFPKEGPSILRIQQVVRGDSAAYFCASSEKRTDTQYFGPGTRLTVL.

This clone was counted a single time. This chain joins TRBV4-3 and TRBJ2-3; 10 positions match TRBD2. With V trimmed by 1 base and J by 6 bases, 7 bases remained unmatched. CDR1 LGHNA and CDR2 YSLEER come from the germline V gene. This CDR3 has 16 residues. CDR3 region: CASSQGTSGVGDTQYF. The CDR3 DNA reads as TGCGCCAGCAGCCAAGGAACTAGCGGGGTTGGGGATACGCAGTATTTT.

The gene calls are TRBV7-9 and TRBJ2-3; 8 nucleotides align to TRBD2. V lost 5 bases, J lost 0 bases, and 10 bases stayed unmatched. The CDR3 length is 17 residues. The V gene's germline CDR1 is SEHNR and CDR2 FQNEAQ (reference sequence). The CDR3 coding sequence is TGTGCCAGCAGCCCACTCACCGGGACTAGGAGCACAGATACGCAGTATTTT. Its protein product is CASSPLTGTRSTDTQYF.

V and J are TRBV5-6 and TRBJ1-1; no clear D. This CDR3 has 15 amino acids. V lost 4 bases and J 0 bases, leaving 13 bases between the germline ends. In germline, CDR1 is SGHDT, CDR2 YYEEEE. The CDR3 coding sequence is TGTGCCAGCAGCCCCGGCGGGCGGATGAACACTGAAGCTTTCTTT. This codes for CASSPGGRMNTEAFF.

The chain links TRBV7-2 to TRBJ2-2; TRBD1 matches 9 bases. J gave up 3 bases and V 6 bases, and 8 bases lay outside the gene matches. Germline assignment: CDR1 SGHTA and CDR2 FQGNSA. The CDR3 length is 16 residues. CDR3 sequence reads: CASSHRDRADTGELFF. CDR3 coding DNA: TGTGCCAGCAGTCACCGGGACAGGGCCGACACCGGGGAGCTGTTTTTT. Using reference TRBV7-2 and TRBJ2-2 for the parts outside the CDR3, the full variable domain is GAGVSQSPSNKVTEKGKDVELRCDPISGHTALYWYRQSLGQGLEFLIYFQGNSAPDKSGLPSDRFSAERTGGSVSTLTIQRTQQEDSAVYLCASSHRDRADTGELFFGEGSRLTVL.

DNA for the CDR3: TGTGCCAGCTCATCTTCCGACGCTAGCTCTGGAAACACCATATATTTT. Amino acid sequence: CASSSSDASSGNTIYF. The rearrangement links TRBV18 to TRBJ1-3, with D hard to call. Looked up from germline, CDR1 is KGHSH and CDR2 is LQKENI. V lost 5 bases to trimming and J lost 0 bases, with 14 bases between them. This CDR3 has 16 residues.